This record looks at one T cell receptor beta chain sequence and its context. Its antigen is unidentified. The sample is drawn from a study of OX40 agonist ivuxolimab in advanced cancers. Germline CDR1 and CDR2: MRHNA and SNTAGT. CDR3 length: 16 amino acids. J lost 13 bases, V lost 3 bases, and 15 bases had no gene match. Assay used: immunoSEQ multiplex PCR; TCRdb lists only in-frame clones, some missing. Of approximately 60,000 clones listed, over 75% were seen once; the top ten hold over 0.35%. Study-wide results and limits: Among expanded peripheral T cells, antigen specificity went undetermined. Relatively little clonal expansion, among the lowest observed, appeared in partial responders at 0.1-3.0 mg/kg.

This receptor was taken from an adult with an advanced solid tumor such as melanoma, head and neck, liver or kidney cancer. The input for sequencing was CD4+ or CD8+ T cells sorted from blood, taken in a trial of the OX40 agonist ivuxolimab. The chain employs TRBV6-4 and TRBJ1-6, with 7 bases lining up with TRBD1. CDR3 DNA sequence: TGTGCCAGCAGTGAAGGGTCAGGGGGGATTCGGCGGCCCCTCCACTTT. Its translation: CASSEGSGGIRRPLHF.